The rows below give T cell receptor beta chains drawn from one sample of a study of cytomegalovirus exposure and HLA in healthy donors. The assay was immunoSEQ multiplex PCR, and TCRdb's table has in-frame clones only and misses some. Among approximately 190,000 clones, around 82% were seen once, and the ten largest hold 1.7%. Sequenced: PBMCs. The origin of the receptors is a man aged 35 to 55 in good health and CMV-seropositive. Both conserved end residues are part of each CDR3. Fields, in order: D gene, clone size, V gene, J gene, CDR3 protein, CDR3 DNA. The D gene is left open where the match is weak. Not all rows give a size; the values are once, few, many and, for expanded clones, a class.

d_call: TRBD2
clone_size: NA
v_call: TRBV5-6
j_call: TRBJ2-7
cdr3_aa: CASSFWLAGVQSSYEQYF
cdr3_nt: TGTGCCAGCAGCTTTTGGCTAGCGGGAGTGCAAAGCTCCTACGAGCAGTACTTC

d_call: TRBD2
clone_size: NA
v_call: TRBV6-5
j_call: TRBJ2-3
cdr3_aa: CASSWGGDTQYF
cdr3_nt: TGTGCCAGCTCCTGGGGGGGAGATACGCAGTATTTT

d_call: NA
clone_size: NA
v_call: TRBV28
j_call: TRBJ2-2
cdr3_aa: CASSPRQGGWLGELFF
cdr3_nt: TGTGCCAGCAGTCCCAGACAAGGAGGCTGGCTCGGGGAGCTGTTTTTT

d_call: NA
clone_size: NA
v_call: TRBV6-5
j_call: TRBJ2-7
cdr3_aa: CASRQGPYEQYF
cdr3_nt: TGTGCCAGCAGACAGGGTCCCTACGAGCAGTACTTC

d_call: TRBD2
clone_size: NA
v_call: TRBV9
j_call: TRBJ2-7
cdr3_aa: CASSVATSGYGEQYF
cdr3_nt: TGTGCCAGCAGCGTAGCAACTAGCGGGTACGGCGAGCAGTACTTC

d_call: NA
clone_size: few
v_call: TRBV5-1
j_call: TRBJ1-4
cdr3_aa: CDEGEVDEKLFF
cdr3_nt: TGCGACGAAGGAGAGGTCGATGAAAAACTGTTTTTT

d_call: NA
clone_size: NA
v_call: TRBV5-5
j_call: TRBJ1-2
cdr3_aa: CASSWEGHGYTF
cdr3_nt: TGTGCCAGCAGCTGGGAGGGGCATGGCTACACCTTC

d_call: TRBD2
clone_size: few
v_call: TRBV9
j_call: TRBJ2-7
cdr3_aa: CASSADPSGRTRSEQYF
cdr3_nt: TGTGCCAGCAGCGCCGACCCTAGCGGGAGAACTCGCTCCGAGCAGTACTTC

d_call: TRBD1
clone_size: NA
v_call: TRBV2
j_call: TRBJ1-5
cdr3_aa: CASTLEGGGDQPQHF
cdr3_nt: TGTGCCAGCACCCTGGAAGGGGGCGGAGATCAGCCCCAGCATTTT

d_call: NA
clone_size: NA
v_call: TRBV7-6
j_call: TRBJ2-7
cdr3_aa: CASSLGLQGYEQYF
cdr3_nt: TGTGCCAGCAGCTTAGGATTACAGGGCTACGAGCAGTACTTC

d_call: TRBD2
clone_size: NA
v_call: TRBV6-1
j_call: TRBJ2-7
cdr3_aa: CASRPAGVGEQYF
cdr3_nt: TGTGCCAGCCGTCCAGCGGGAGTAGGCGAGCAGTACTTC

d_call: NA
clone_size: NA
v_call: TRBV6-5
j_call: TRBJ2-7
cdr3_aa: CASSYSEGTEQYF
cdr3_nt: TGTGCCAGCAGTTACTCGGAGGGAACCGAGCAGTACTTC

d_call: NA
clone_size: NA
v_call: TRBV19
j_call: TRBJ2-7
cdr3_aa: CASSRVHLYEQYF
cdr3_nt: TGTGCCAGTAGTCGGGTCCACCTCTACGAGCAGTACTTC

d_call: TRBD1
clone_size: NA
v_call: TRBV6-5
j_call: TRBJ1-1
cdr3_aa: CASRRTGTNTEAFF
cdr3_nt: TGTGCCAGCAGGAGGACAGGGACGAACACTGAAGCTTTCTTT

d_call: TRBD1
clone_size: NA
v_call: TRBV7-2
j_call: TRBJ2-7
cdr3_aa: CASSYRDRIYEQYF
cdr3_nt: TGTGCCAGCAGCTACCGGGACAGGATCTACGAGCAGTACTTC

d_call: NA
clone_size: NA
v_call: TRBV7-2
j_call: TRBJ2-1
cdr3_aa: CASSPGSLSSYNEQFF
cdr3_nt: TGTGCCAGCAGCCCCGGGAGCCTAAGCTCCTACAATGAGCAGTTCTTC

d_call: TRBD1
clone_size: NA
v_call: TRBV6-5
j_call: TRBJ2-5
cdr3_aa: CASSRGQARRETQYF
cdr3_nt: TGTGCCAGCAGTCGGGGACAGGCTAGGAGAGAGACCCAGTACTTC

d_call: NA
clone_size: NA
v_call: TRBV5-1
j_call: TRBJ2-5
cdr3_aa: CASSLEAATQETQYF
cdr3_nt: TGCGCCAGCAGCTTGGAAGCGGCCACCCAAGAGACCCAGTACTTC

d_call: NA
clone_size: NA
v_call: TRBV7-9
j_call: TRBJ1-1
cdr3_aa: CASSGIGGAVSDTEAFF
cdr3_nt: TGTGCCAGCAGCGGGATCGGAGGTGCAGTATCTGACACTGAAGCTTTCTTT

d_call: NA
clone_size: NA
v_call: TRBV5-1
j_call: TRBJ2-1
cdr3_aa: CASSFDSYNEQFF
cdr3_nt: TGCGCCAGCAGCTTCGACAGCTACAATGAGCAGTTCTTC

d_call: TRBD2
clone_size: NA
v_call: TRBV7-9
j_call: TRBJ2-7
cdr3_aa: CSSSLTSGGIFYEQYF
cdr3_nt: TGTTCCAGCAGCTTAACTAGCGGGGGAATTTTCTACGAGCAGTACTTC

d_call: NA
clone_size: once
v_call: TRBV28
j_call: TRBJ2-2
cdr3_aa: CAIEQRANTGELFF
cdr3_nt: TGTGCCATTGAACAGAGGGCGAACACCGGGGAGCTGTTTTTT

d_call: NA
clone_size: NA
v_call: TRBV29-1
j_call: TRBJ1-4
cdr3_aa: CSAEGQAGEKLFF
cdr3_nt: TGCAGCGCCGAAGGTCAGGCAGGAGAAAAACTGTTTTTT

d_call: TRBD1
clone_size: NA
v_call: TRBV6-5
j_call: TRBJ1-2
cdr3_aa: CASSSKSGGWYGYTF
cdr3_nt: TGTGCCAGCAGTTCTAAGTCAGGGGGTTGGTATGGCTACACCTTC

d_call: TRBD2
clone_size: NA
v_call: TRBV5-1
j_call: TRBJ2-5
cdr3_aa: CASSQTWGTSGQETQYF
cdr3_nt: TGCGCCAGCAGCCAGACTTGGGGGACTAGCGGTCAAGAGACCCAGTACTTC

d_call: TRBD2
clone_size: once
v_call: TRBV11-1
j_call: TRBJ2-3
cdr3_aa: CASTGLAADTQYF
cdr3_nt: TGTGCCAGCACCGGACTAGCTGCAGATACGCAGTATTTT

d_call: NA
clone_size: NA
v_call: TRBV30
j_call: TRBJ1-2
cdr3_aa: CAWSVRGGGYYGYTF
cdr3_nt: TGTGCCTGGAGTGTACGGGGAGGGGGTTACTATGGCTACACCTTC

d_call: TRBD2
clone_size: NA
v_call: TRBV7-9
j_call: TRBJ2-7
cdr3_aa: CASSSDSLAAYEQYF
cdr3_nt: TGTGCCAGCAGCTCGGATAGCCTAGCGGCCTACGAGCAGTACTTC

d_call: TRBD1
clone_size: NA
v_call: TRBV28
j_call: TRBJ1-2
cdr3_aa: CASNQGQGGGGYTF
cdr3_nt: TGTGCCAGCAATCAAGGACAGGGAGGAGGTGGCTACACCTTC

d_call: TRBD1
clone_size: NA
v_call: TRBV7-6
j_call: TRBJ2-3
cdr3_aa: CASNLPQQGGTDTQYF
cdr3_nt: TGTGCCAGCAACCTCCCCCAGCAGGGGGGCACAGATACGCAGTATTTT

d_call: TRBD1
clone_size: NA
v_call: TRBV11-3
j_call: TRBJ2-7
cdr3_aa: CASSPRTGGTGGSEQYF
cdr3_nt: TGTGCCAGCAGCCCGAGGACTGGAGGGACAGGGGGCAGCGAGCAGTACTTC

d_call: TRBD1
clone_size: NA
v_call: TRBV5-1
j_call: TRBJ2-7
cdr3_aa: CASSLVPGGGEQYF
cdr3_nt: TGCGCCAGCAGCTTGGTTCCAGGGGGCGGCGAGCAGTACTTC

d_call: TRBD2
clone_size: NA
v_call: TRBV27
j_call: TRBJ2-1
cdr3_aa: CASSLQGLAGYEQFF
cdr3_nt: TGTGCCAGCAGTTTACAAGGACTAGCGGGTTATGAGCAGTTCTTC

d_call: NA
clone_size: NA
v_call: TRBV25-1
j_call: TRBJ1-3
cdr3_aa: CASSVVSGNTIYF
cdr3_nt: TGTGCCAGCAGTGTAGTTTCTGGAAACACCATATATTTT

d_call: TRBD2
clone_size: NA
v_call: TRBV5-4
j_call: TRBJ2-1
cdr3_aa: CASSLISGNNEQFF
cdr3_nt: TGTGCCAGCAGCTTAATTAGCGGGAACAATGAGCAGTTCTTC

d_call: NA
clone_size: NA
v_call: TRBV15
j_call: TRBJ2-5
cdr3_aa: CATSRDLRGRETQYF
cdr3_nt: TGTGCCACCAGCAGAGATCTTAGGGGCCGAGAGACCCAGTACTTC

d_call: TRBD1
clone_size: NA
v_call: TRBV28
j_call: TRBJ2-5
cdr3_aa: CASRPWATGQETQYF
cdr3_nt: TGTGCCAGCAGACCCTGGGCGACAGGGCAAGAGACCCAGTACTTC

d_call: NA
clone_size: NA
v_call: TRBV5-1
j_call: TRBJ1-5
cdr3_aa: CASSFEGDQPQHF
cdr3_nt: TGCGCCAGCAGCTTTGAGGGGGATCAGCCCCAGCATTTT

d_call: NA
clone_size: NA
v_call: TRBV5-1
j_call: TRBJ2-3
cdr3_aa: CASSLAVVPGQPTDTQYF
cdr3_nt: TGCGCCAGCAGCTTGGCGGTAGTCCCGGGACAACCGACAGATACGCAGTATTTT

d_call: TRBD1
clone_size: NA
v_call: TRBV7-2
j_call: TRBJ1-2
cdr3_aa: CASSGRTGGHGYTF
cdr3_nt: TGTGCCAGCAGCGGGCGGACAGGGGGGCATGGCTACACCTTC

d_call: NA
clone_size: NA
v_call: TRBV4-1
j_call: TRBJ2-7
cdr3_aa: CASSPQGLPRDEQYF
cdr3_nt: TGCGCCAGCAGCCCTCAGGGGTTACCGCGTGACGAGCAGTACTTC

d_call: NA
clone_size: NA
v_call: TRBV7-2
j_call: TRBJ1-1
cdr3_aa: CASSFTGPTEAFF
cdr3_nt: TGTGCCAGCAGCTTTACAGGCCCCACTGAAGCTTTCTTT

d_call: NA
clone_size: NA
v_call: TRBV5-1
j_call: TRBJ1-4
cdr3_aa: CASSLATRGGNEKLFF
cdr3_nt: TGCGCCAGCAGCTTGGCCACCCGGGGGGGTAATGAAAAACTGTTTTTT

d_call: TRBD2
clone_size: NA
v_call: TRBV5-4
j_call: TRBJ2-3
cdr3_aa: CASSLATGTSGRDTQYF
cdr3_nt: TGTGCCAGCAGCTTGGCGACCGGGACTAGCGGGAGAGATACGCAGTATTTT

d_call: NA
clone_size: once
v_call: TRBV9
j_call: TRBJ2-7
cdr3_aa: CASSVGPGQFYEQYF
cdr3_nt: TGTGCCAGCAGCGTAGGTCCGGGACAATTTTACGAGCAGTACTTC

d_call: TRBD1
clone_size: few
v_call: TRBV5-1
j_call: TRBJ2-7
cdr3_aa: CASTNIDRGVYEQYF
cdr3_nt: TGCGCCAGCACCAATATCGACAGGGGAGTCTACGAGCAGTACTTC

d_call: NA
clone_size: once
v_call: TRBV6-1
j_call: TRBJ2-7
cdr3_aa: CASETAGYEQYF
cdr3_nt: TGTGCCAGCGAGACGGCGGGCTACGAGCAGTACTTC

d_call: TRBD1
clone_size: NA
v_call: TRBV11-2
j_call: TRBJ2-5
cdr3_aa: CASSFLRTGKETQYF
cdr3_nt: TGTGCCAGCAGCTTCCTTAGGACAGGGAAAGAGACCCAGTACTTC

d_call: TRBD2
clone_size: NA
v_call: TRBV13
j_call: TRBJ2-1
cdr3_aa: CASMSGRAINEQFF
cdr3_nt: TGTGCCAGCATGAGCGGGAGGGCCATTAATGAGCAGTTCTTC

d_call: NA
clone_size: NA
v_call: TRBV6-5
j_call: TRBJ1-3
cdr3_aa: CASSPSRSGNTIYF
cdr3_nt: TGTGCCAGCAGCCCCTCCCGCTCTGGAAACACCATATATTTT

d_call: TRBD1
clone_size: NA
v_call: TRBV5-6
j_call: TRBJ1-1
cdr3_aa: CASSSNTGGREAFF
cdr3_nt: TGTGCCAGCAGCTCGAACACAGGGGGCAGGGAAGCTTTCTTT